These 21 T cell receptor beta chains were sequenced from one sample in a study of control samples from healthy donors and cancer patients. TCRdb keeps only in-frame clones here, not all; method: immunoSEQ multiplex PCR. The sample holds around 120,000 clones, around 87% seen once. The material sequenced was PBMCs. These receptors came from a woman aged 45-65 years with colorectal cancer.

This clone was detected once. The chain's CDR3 is CASSLGRASQGEQYF. DNA of the CDR3: TGTGCCAGCAGCCTGGGGCGGGCCTCCCAAGGCGAGCAGTACTTC. This chain uses TRBV2 with TRBJ2-7; the D call may be TRBD1 or TRBD2 (5 bases each). Germline-derived CDR1 and CDR2 are SNHLY and FYNNEI. The V gene lost 6 bases and the J gene lost 6 bases, with 21 bases spanning the gap. The CDR3 has 15 amino acids.

This chain uses TRBV2 with TRBJ2-7; either TRBD1 or TRBD2 may supply D (5 bases each). CDR1 is SNHLY, CDR2 FYNNEI, per germline. The ends were cut back, 0 bases at V and 2 bases at J, with 14 bases in the middle. The CDR3 spans 16 residues. CDR3 sequence reads: CASSEALPGRTYEQYF. CDR3 bases: TGTGCCAGCAGTGAAGCGCTTCCGGGACGTACCTACGAGCAGTACTTC.

There are a few counts of this clone. This chain joins TRBV29-1 and TRBJ2-3; 11 bases align to TRBD2. The CDR3 extends over 16 amino acids. J was trimmed by 4 bases and V by 7 bases; bases with no gene match: 13. Germline assignment: CDR1 SQVTM and CDR2 ANQGSEA. The CDR3 DNA sequence: TGCAGCGCGGCTAGCGGGAGGTCCGCACTGGCAGATACGCAGTATTTT. Protein: CSAASGRSALADTQYF.

The chain carries TRBV6-1 and TRBJ1-5, with D unclear. V dropped 1 base and J dropped 5 bases, with 6 bases sitting between them. Per germline, CDR1 MNHNS and CDR2 SASEGT. This CDR3 has 13 residues. CDR3 DNA sequence: TGTGCCAGCAGTGAAGTCTGGGATCAGCCCCAGCATTTT. Protein product: CASSEVWDQPQHF.

The chain recombines TRBV21-1 with TRBJ1-3; the table's TRBD1 call for D was not verified on the DNA. TRBV21-1 is a pseudogene segment. The CDR3 runs 16 residues. CDR3 sequence (DNA): TGTGCCAGCAGCCATTCTTGGGCTTTTGGTGGAAACACCATATATTTT. This translates into CASSHSWAFGGNTIYF.

This clone was counted only a few times. This chain links TRBV5-1 with TRBJ1-6; weak D call: TRBD1 (5 bases). CDR3 length: 17 residues. Per germline, CDR1 SGHRS and CDR2 YFSETQ. Trimming left V 5 bases short and J 10 bases short, with 25 bases between. For the CDR3, the DNA is TGCGCCAGCAGTCTGGGTGTGGGTTCCGGGGCAGGGTCACCCCTCCACTTT. Encoded protein: CASSLGVGSGAGSPLHF.

This chain links TRBV7-2 with TRBJ1-3; D is uncertain. CDR3 length equals 15 residues. CDR1 SGHTA and CDR2 FQGNSA come from the germline V gene. Trimming shortened V by 1 base and J by 0 bases, and 7 bases separated the two germline ends. CDR3 amino acids: CASSLGLFSGNTIYF. The CDR3, as DNA: TGTGCCAGCAGCTTAGGACTATTCTCTGGAAACACCATATATTTT.

The V and J genes are TRBV6-5 and TRBJ2-5; tentative D call: TRBD1 (7 bases). Between the trimmed V and J ends, which lost 4 bases and 5 bases, there was a span of 11 bases. The CDR3 has 13 residues. CDR1 and CDR2 (germline): MNHEY, SVGAGI. CDR3 amino acids: CASSWRGLETQYF. The DNA for the CDR3 is TGTGCCAGCAGTTGGAGGGGGCTGGAGACCCAGTACTTC.

This chain connects TRBV29-1 to TRBJ2-3; TRBD2 might be the D (6 bases). V was clipped by 8 bases and J by 5 bases, with 11 bases between them. Germline V gene lookup returns CDR1 SQVTM and CDR2 ANQGSEA. The CDR3 extends over 11 amino acids. Written as DNA, the CDR3 is TGCAGCTTTGGGACTTTAGATACGCAGTATTTT. Translated: CSFGTLDTQYF.

This chain uses TRBV7-8 with TRBJ2-2, with 8 bases aligning to TRBD2. V dropped 8 bases and J dropped 4; count of bases not matched to a gene: 12. Germline CDR1 is SGHVS and CDR2 is FQNEAQ. CDR3 length: 16 residues. The CDR3 here is CASRTHSGTFTGELFF. The CDR3 bases are TGTGCCAGCCGGACTCATAGCGGGACGTTCACCGGGGAGCTGTTTTTT.

The gene calls are TRBV6-5 and TRBJ2-7; D possibly matches TRBD1 or TRBD2 (5 bases each). Germline CDR1 and CDR2: MNHEY and SVGAGI. The CDR3 is 14 amino acids. V shed 5 bases and J shed 2 bases, with 13 bases lying between them. In nucleotides, the CDR3 is TGTGCCAGCAGTAGGGACCGATCAACCTACGAGCAGTACTTC. Translated, it gives CASSRDRSTYEQYF.

The genes are TRBV5-6 and TRBJ2-2; D assignment may be TRBD1 or TRBD2 (5 bases each). Germline V gene data show CDR1 as SGHDT and CDR2 as YYEEEE. This CDR3 has 15 residues. The V gene lost 3 bases and the J gene lost 3 bases, with 12 bases spanning the gap. The CDR3 here is CASSSAGADTGELFF. The CDR3 nucleotides are TGTGCCAGCAGCTCCGCCGGGGCGGACACCGGGGAGCTGTTTTTT.

DNA for the CDR3: TGTGCCAGCAGCTTAGACGGTCCAAGCACAGATACGCAGTATTTT. Protein product: CASSLDGPSTDTQYF. This sequence joins TRBV7-3 and TRBJ2-3; D not certain. CDR1 is SGHTA, CDR2 FQGTGA, per germline. Between the trimmed V and J ends, which lost 2 bases and 0 bases, there was a span of 9 bases. The CDR3 totals 15 residues.

The chain uses TRBV12-3 or TRBV12-4 and TRBJ1-1; perhaps TRBD1 as D (5 bases). CDR3 length equals 13 residues. V was shortened by 3 bases and J by 11 bases, with 16 bases between the two germline ends. CDR3 DNA: TGTGCCAGCAGTTTCCGGGACGCCGGAAGGGCTTTCTTT. Translating it yields CASSFRDAGRAFF.

This clone was recorded a few times. This specimen includes other DNA sequences encoding the same CDR3. J is TRBJ1-3 and V is TRBV28; the match to TRBD1 covers 7 bases. Trimming at V came to 6 bases and at J to 2 bases, leaving 7 bases not matched to a gene. Germline V gene lookup returns CDR1 MDHEN and CDR2 SYDVKM. This CDR3 spans 15 amino acids. CDR3 protein: CASRSDRVPGNTIYF. Written as DNA, the CDR3 is TGTGCCAGCAGATCCGACAGGGTTCCTGGAAACACCATATATTTT.

This rearrangement joins TRBV5-1 to TRBJ1-5, with D unresolved. The CDR3 has 13 residues. V lost 0 bases to trimming and J lost 4 bases, with 5 bases between them. The germline V gene encodes CDR1 SGHRS and CDR2 YFSETQ. The DNA of the CDR3 is TGCGCCAGCAGCTTGGGGGCTAATCAGCCCCAGCATTTT. Translating it yields CASSLGANQPQHF.

The rearrangement uses TRBV6-5 and TRBJ1-4; no clear D. V lost 7 bases and J lost 3, with 12 bases in between. Germline assignment: CDR1 MNHEY and CDR2 SVGAGI. The CDR3 totals 14 residues. The CDR3 sequence: CASKLWDSNEKLFF. As DNA, the CDR3 is TGTGCCAGCAAATTATGGGATTCTAATGAAAAACTGTTTTTT.

The V call is TRBV25-1, the J call TRBJ1-1; D possibly corresponds to TRBD1 (6 bases). The CDR3 has 14 residues. CDR1 and CDR2 from the germline V gene are MGHDK and SYGVNS. Between the trimmed V and J ends, which lost 1 base and 1 base, there was a span of 7 bases. CDR3 sequence: CASSELDRNTEAFF. DNA of the CDR3: TGTGCCAGCAGTGAATTGGACAGGAACACTGAAGCTTTCTTT.

This clone has a handful of counts. V and J are TRBV5-5 and TRBJ2-5; D is possibly TRBD1 or TRBD2 (5 bases each). V was trimmed by 0 bases and J by 5 bases, leaving 17 bases between them. The CDR3 totals 16 residues. Germline-derived CDR1 and CDR2 are SGHKS and YYEKEE (reference sequence). CDR3 amino acids: CASSLAPGGMIETQYF. DNA of the CDR3: TGTGCCAGCAGCTTGGCCCCTGGGGGTATGATCGAGACCCAGTACTTC.

The V gene is TRBV7-8, the J gene TRBJ1-5, with 8 bases lining up with TRBD1. With V trimmed by 5 bases and J by 2 bases, 2 bases remained unmatched. This CDR3 region has 14 residues. Germline V lookup: CDR1 SGHVS, CDR2 FQNEAQ. CDR3 sequence reads: CASSQDRGNQPQHF. The DNA for the CDR3 is TGTGCCAGCAGCCAGGACAGGGGCAATCAGCCCCAGCATTTT.

The gene calls are TRBV29-1 and TRBJ2-2, with D perhaps being TRBD1 or TRBD2 (6 bases each). Looked up from germline, CDR1 is SQVTM and CDR2 is ANQGSEA. V lost 6 bases, J lost 7 bases, and 12 bases lay in between. The CDR3 covers 12 residues. CDR3 sequence reads: CSVEGGGGELFF. The CDR3 coding sequence is TGCAGCGTGGAGGGGGGAGGCGGGGAGCTGTTTTTT.